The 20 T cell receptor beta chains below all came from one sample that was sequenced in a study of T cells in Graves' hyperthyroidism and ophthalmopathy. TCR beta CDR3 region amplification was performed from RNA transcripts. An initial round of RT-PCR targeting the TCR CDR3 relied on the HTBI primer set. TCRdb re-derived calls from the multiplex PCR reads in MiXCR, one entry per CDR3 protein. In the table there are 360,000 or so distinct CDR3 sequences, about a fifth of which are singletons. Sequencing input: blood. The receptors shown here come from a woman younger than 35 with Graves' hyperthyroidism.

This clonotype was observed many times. The CDR3 DNA sequence: TGCGCCAGCAGCCGACAGGGAGAGGGGAACACCGGGGAGCTGTTTTTT. The encoded protein is CASSRQGEGNTGELFF. The chain employs TRBV4-1 and TRBJ2-2, with 7 bases aligning to TRBD1. Germline CDR1 reads MGHRA; CDR2 reads YSYEKL. V gave up 4 bases and J gave up 1 base; unmatched junction bases: 6. This CDR3 contains 16 residues.

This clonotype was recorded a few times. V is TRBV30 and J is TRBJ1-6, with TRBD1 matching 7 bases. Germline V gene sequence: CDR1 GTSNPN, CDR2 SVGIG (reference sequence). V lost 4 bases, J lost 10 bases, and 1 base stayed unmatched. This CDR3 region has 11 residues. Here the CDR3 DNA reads TGTGCCTGGAACAGGGGATCACCCCTCCACTTT. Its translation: CAWNRGSPLHF.

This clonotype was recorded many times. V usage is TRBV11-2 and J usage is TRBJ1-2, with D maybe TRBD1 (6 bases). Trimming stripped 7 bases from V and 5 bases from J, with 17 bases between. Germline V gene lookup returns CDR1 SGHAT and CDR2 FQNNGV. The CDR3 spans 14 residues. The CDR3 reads CASTKRGTGYGYTF. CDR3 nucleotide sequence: TGTGCCAGCACTAAAAGGGGGACGGGTTATGGCTACACCTTC.

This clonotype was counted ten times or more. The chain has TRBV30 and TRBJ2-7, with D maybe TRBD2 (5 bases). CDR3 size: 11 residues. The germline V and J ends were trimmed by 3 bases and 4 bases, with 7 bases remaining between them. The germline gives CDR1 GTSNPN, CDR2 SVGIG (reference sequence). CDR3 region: CAWRDFYEQYF. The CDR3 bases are TGTGCCTGGAGGGACTTTTACGAGCAGTACTTC.

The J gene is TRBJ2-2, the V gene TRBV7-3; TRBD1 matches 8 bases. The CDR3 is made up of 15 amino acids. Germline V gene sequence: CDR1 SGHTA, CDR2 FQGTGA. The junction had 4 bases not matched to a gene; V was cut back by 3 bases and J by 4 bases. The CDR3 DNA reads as TGTGCCAGCAGCTTTACAGGGGGTTCCACCGGGGAGCTGTTTTTT. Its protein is CASSFTGGSTGELFF.

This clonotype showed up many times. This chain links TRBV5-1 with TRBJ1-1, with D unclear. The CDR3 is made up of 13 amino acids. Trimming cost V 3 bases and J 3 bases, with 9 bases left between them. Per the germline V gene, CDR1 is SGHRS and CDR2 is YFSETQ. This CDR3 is CASSYDGDTEAFF. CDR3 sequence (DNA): TGCGCCAGCAGCTACGACGGAGACACTGAAGCTTTCTTT.

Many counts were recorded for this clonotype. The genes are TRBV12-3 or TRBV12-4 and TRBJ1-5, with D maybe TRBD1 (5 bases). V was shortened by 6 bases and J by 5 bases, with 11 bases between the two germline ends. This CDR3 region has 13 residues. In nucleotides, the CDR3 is TGTGCCAGCAGCCCCGACAGATATCAGCCCCAGCATTTT. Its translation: CASSPDRYQPQHF.

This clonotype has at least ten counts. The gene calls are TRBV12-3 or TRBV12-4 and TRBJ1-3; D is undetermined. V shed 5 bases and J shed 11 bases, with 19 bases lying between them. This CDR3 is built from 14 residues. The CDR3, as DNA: TGTGCCAGCAGTCCGAAGTCCAAGCATTCCCCCATATATTTT. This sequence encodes CASSPKSKHSPIYF.

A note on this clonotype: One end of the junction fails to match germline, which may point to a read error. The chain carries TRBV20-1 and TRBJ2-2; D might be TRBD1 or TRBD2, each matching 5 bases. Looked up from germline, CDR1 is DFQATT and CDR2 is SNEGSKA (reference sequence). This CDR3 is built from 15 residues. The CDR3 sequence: CSARDGFVDTGELCF. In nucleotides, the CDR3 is TGCAGTGCTAGAGATGGGTTTGTGGACACCGGGGAGCTGTGTTTT.

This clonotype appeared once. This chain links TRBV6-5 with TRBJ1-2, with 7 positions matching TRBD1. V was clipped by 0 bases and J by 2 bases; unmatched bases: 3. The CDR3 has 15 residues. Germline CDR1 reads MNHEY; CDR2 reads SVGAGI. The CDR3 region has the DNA TGTGCCAGCAGTTACTCTAGCAGGGGGAACTATGGCTACACCTTC. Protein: CASSYSSRGNYGYTF.

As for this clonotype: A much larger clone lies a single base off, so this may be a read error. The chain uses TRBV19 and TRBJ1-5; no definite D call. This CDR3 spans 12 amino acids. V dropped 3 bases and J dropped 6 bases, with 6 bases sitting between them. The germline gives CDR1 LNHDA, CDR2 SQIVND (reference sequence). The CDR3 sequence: CASSIWTQPQHF. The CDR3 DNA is TGTGCCAGTAGTATCTGGACTCAGCCCCAGCATTTT.

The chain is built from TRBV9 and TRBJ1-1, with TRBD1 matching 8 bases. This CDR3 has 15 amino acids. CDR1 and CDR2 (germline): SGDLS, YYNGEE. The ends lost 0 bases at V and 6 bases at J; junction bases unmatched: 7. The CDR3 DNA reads TGTGCCAGCAGCGTAGCCGGGACAGGAGGCGCTGAAGCTTTCTTT. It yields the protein CASSVAGTGGAEAFF.

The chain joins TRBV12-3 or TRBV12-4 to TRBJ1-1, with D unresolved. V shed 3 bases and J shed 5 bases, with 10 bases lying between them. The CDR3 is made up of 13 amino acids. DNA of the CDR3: TGTGCCAGCAGTTTGTCGGTCGGGACTGAAGCTTTCTTT. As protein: CASSLSVGTEAFF.

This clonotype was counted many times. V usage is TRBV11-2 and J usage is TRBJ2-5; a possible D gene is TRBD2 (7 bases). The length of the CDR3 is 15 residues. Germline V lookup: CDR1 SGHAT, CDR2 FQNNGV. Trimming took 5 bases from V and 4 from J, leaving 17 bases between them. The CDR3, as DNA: TGTGCCAGCAGCCCGGGGGGCAGGGTGGGAGAGACCCAGTACTTC. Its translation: CASSPGGRVGETQYF.

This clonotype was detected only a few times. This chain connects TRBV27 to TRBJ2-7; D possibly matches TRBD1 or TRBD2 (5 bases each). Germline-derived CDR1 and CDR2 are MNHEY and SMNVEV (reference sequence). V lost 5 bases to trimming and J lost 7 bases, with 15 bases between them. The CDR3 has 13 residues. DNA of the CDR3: TGTGCCAGCAGTCTCCGGGGCAGTATGGAGCAGTACTTC. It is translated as CASSLRGSMEQYF.

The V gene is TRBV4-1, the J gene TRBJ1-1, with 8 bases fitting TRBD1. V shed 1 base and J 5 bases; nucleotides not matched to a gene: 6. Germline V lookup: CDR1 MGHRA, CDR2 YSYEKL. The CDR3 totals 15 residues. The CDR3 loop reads CASSQAGQGGTEAFF. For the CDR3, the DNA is TGCGCCAGCAGCCAAGCCGGACAGGGCGGGACTGAAGCTTTCTTT.

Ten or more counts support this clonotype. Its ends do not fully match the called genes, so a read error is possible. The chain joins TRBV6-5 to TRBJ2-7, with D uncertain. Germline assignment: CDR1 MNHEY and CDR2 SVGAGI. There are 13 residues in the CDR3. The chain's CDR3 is CASSYSTSGPSAF. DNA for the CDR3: TGTGCCAGCAGTTACTCTACATCTGGACCTTCGGCTTTC.

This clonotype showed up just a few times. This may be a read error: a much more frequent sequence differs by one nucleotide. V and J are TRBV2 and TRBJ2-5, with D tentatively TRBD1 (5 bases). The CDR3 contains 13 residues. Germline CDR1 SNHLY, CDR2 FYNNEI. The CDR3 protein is CASSGDRQETKYF. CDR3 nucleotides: TGTGCCAGCAGTGGAGACAGACAAGAGACCAAGTACTTC.

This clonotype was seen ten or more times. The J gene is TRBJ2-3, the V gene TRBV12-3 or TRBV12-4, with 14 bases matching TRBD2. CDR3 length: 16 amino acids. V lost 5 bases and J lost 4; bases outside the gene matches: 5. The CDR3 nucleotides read TGTGCCAGCAGTCCAGGGACTAGCGGGGGCGCAGATACGCAGTATTTT. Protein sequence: CASSPGTSGGADTQYF.

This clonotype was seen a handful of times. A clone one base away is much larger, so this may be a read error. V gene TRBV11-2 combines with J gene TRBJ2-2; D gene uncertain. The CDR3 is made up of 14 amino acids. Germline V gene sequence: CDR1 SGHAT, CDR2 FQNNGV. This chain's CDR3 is CASSLVARTEEPFF. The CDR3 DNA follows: TGTGCCAGCAGCTTAGTCGCAAGGACCGAGGAGCCGTTTTTT.